This entry lists 19 T cell receptor beta chains sequenced from one sample in a study of cytomegalovirus exposure and HLA in healthy donors (dated by TCRdb to about 2017). The library was generated by the immunoSEQ multiplex PCR assay. The multiplex PCR relied on a mix of 60 forward primers for TCR Vbeta segments and 13 reverse primers for TCR Jbeta segments. TCRdb holds this immuneACCESS table with in-frame rearrangements only. Some clones are missing; in checked studies, unresolved V genes explain under half, and the rest has no known cause. This sample comprises fewer than 100,000 clones, around 73% of them detected only once. The biggest ten clones account for 0.7% to 0.85% of the sample. Sequencing was done on a sample of PBMCs. All receptors derive from a woman aged 55-69 years in good health and CMV-seronegative.

The chain joins TRBV6-1 to TRBJ1-2, with D unresolved. V lost 5 bases, J lost 4 bases, and 17 bases lay in between. The length of the CDR3 is 15 residues. Germline V CDR1 and CDR2: MNHNS, SASEGT. CDR3 nucleotide sequence: TGTGCCAGCAGTTCAGAGGGCCTCCCTTCCTATGGCTACACCTTC. Translated, it gives CASSSEGLPSYGYTF.

This chain uses TRBV2 with TRBJ2-7; D perhaps matches TRBD1 (6 bases). CDR1 and CDR2 from the germline V gene are SNHLY and FYNNEI. Deletions cut 6 bases from V and 6 bases from J, with 21 bases between. The CDR3 is made up of 15 amino acids. The CDR3 loop is CASRISRDTPSEQYF. The CDR3 region has the DNA TGTGCCAGCAGGATCTCCCGGGACACACCTTCCGAGCAGTACTTC.

The chain uses TRBV7-9 and TRBJ1-2; D is uncertain. Trimming removed 1 base from V and 9 bases from J, with 12 bases in between. Germline CDR1 SEHNR, CDR2 FQNEAQ (reference sequence). The CDR3 loop spans 13 amino acids. The CDR3 DNA follows: TGTGCCAGCAGCTTAGGGCCCGCGGGAAGCTACACCTTC. Translation: CASSLGPAGSYTF.

The rearrangement joins TRBV6-4 to TRBJ1-1; a possible D gene is TRBD1 (5 bases). This CDR3 is built from 14 residues. V was cut by 7 bases and J by 4 bases, with 16 bases left in between. Germline V lookup: CDR1 MRHNA, CDR2 SNTAGT. CDR3 region: CASKDGGDVTEAFF. The CDR3 nucleotides are TGTGCCAGCAAAGATGGGGGGGACGTCACTGAAGCTTTCTTT.

V is TRBV5-4 and J is TRBJ1-4; the match to TRBD1 covers 9 bases. This CDR3 spans 14 amino acids. CDR1 SGHNT and CDR2 YYREEE come from the germline V gene (reference sequence). Trimming at V came to 3 bases and at J to 8 bases, leaving 5 bases not matched to a gene. CDR3 in amino acids: CASSWDREGEKLFF. In nucleotides, the CDR3 is TGTGCCAGCAGCTGGGACAGGGAGGGGGAAAAACTGTTTTTT. Complete variable domain (other parts from reference TRBV5-4 and TRBJ1-4): ETGVTQSPTHLIKTRGQQVTLRCSSQSGHNTVSWYQQALGQGPQFIFQYYREEENGRGNFPPRFSGLQFPNYSSELNVNALELDDSALYLCASSWDREGEKLFFGSGTQLSVL.

The chain has TRBV5-5 and TRBJ1-2; no clear D gene. The ends were cut back, 1 base at V and 0 bases at J, with 16 bases in the middle. There are 17 residues in the CDR3. In germline, CDR1 is SGHKS, CDR2 YYEKEE (reference sequence). The CDR3 region has the DNA TGTGCCAGCAGCTTGTTGCCCGGGGTCTCAGCTAACTATGGCTACACCTTC. Protein product: CASSLLPGVSANYGYTF.

The V call is TRBV30, the J call TRBJ1-3; TRBD1 is a possible D gene (5 bases). Trimming cost V 0 bases and J 4 bases, with 10 bases left between them. Germline CDR1 and CDR2: GTSNPN and SVGIG (reference sequence). The CDR3 runs 14 residues. The CDR3 loop is CAWSVPGNGNTIYF. Written as DNA, the CDR3 is TGTGCCTGGAGTGTACCAGGGAACGGAAACACCATATATTTT.

The rearrangement links TRBV19 to TRBJ1-5; a possible D gene is TRBD1 (5 bases). Germline CDR1 and CDR2: LNHDA and SQIVND (reference sequence). This CDR3 region has 13 residues. V shed 6 bases and J shed 0 bases, with 6 bases lying between them. CDR3 protein: CASRGDSNQPQHF. In DNA form, the CDR3 reads TGTGCCAGTAGAGGGGATAGCAATCAGCCCCAGCATTTT.

In its sample, this clone was seen once. The rearrangement uses TRBV7-9 and TRBJ2-7, with 8 bases aligning to TRBD2. The CDR3 is 13 residues long. V lost 1 base to trimming and J lost 6 bases; unmatched junction nucleotides: 2. Germline V CDR1 and CDR2: SEHNR, FQNEAQ (reference sequence). The CDR3 reads CASSLGAGGEQYF. The CDR3 DNA reads TGTGCCAGCAGCTTAGGGGCGGGGGGCGAGCAGTACTTC. The complete variable domain, with remaining parts taken from reference TRBV7-9 and TRBJ2-7, reads DTGVSQNPRHKITKRGQNVTFRCDPISEHNRLYWYRQTLGQGPEFLTYFQNEAQLEKSRLLSDRFSAERPKGSFSTLEIQRTEQGDSAMYLCASSLGAGGEQYFGPGTRLTVT.

This clone was counted only a few times. This chain links TRBV2 with TRBJ1-3; D remains ambiguous. Germline-derived CDR1 and CDR2 are SNHLY and FYNNEI. The CDR3 is 16 amino acids. Trimming stripped 1 base from V and 0 bases from J, with 10 bases between. The CDR3 DNA follows: TGTGCCAGCAGTGAAGTGATACGGAGCTCTGGAAACACCATATATTTT. As protein: CASSEVIRSSGNTIYF.

This clone was counted only a few times. V usage is TRBV11-3 and J usage is TRBJ2-1, with 14 bases fitting TRBD2. Germline CDR1 is SGHNT and CDR2 is YENEEA. The CDR3 totals 16 residues. V was pared by 5 bases and J by 9 bases, with 9 bases of the junction left unmatched. This chain's CDR3 is CASSPGTSGRLGEQFF. DNA of the CDR3: TGTGCCAGCAGCCCGGGGACTAGCGGGAGACTAGGTGAGCAGTTCTTC.

This clone was counted between two and nine times. The chain recombines TRBV28 with TRBJ1-4; a possible D gene is TRBD1 (6 bases). Germline V gene data show CDR1 as MDHEN and CDR2 as SYDVKM. This CDR3 has 15 residues. V lost 4 bases and J lost 4, with 13 bases in between. The CDR3 spells CASSSHGTRNEKLFF. The CDR3 DNA sequence: TGTGCCAGCAGTTCCCACGGGACACGTAATGAAAAACTGTTTTTT. Variable domain in full (rest from reference TRBV28 and TRBJ1-4): DVKVTQSSRYLVKRTGEKVFLECVQDMDHENMFWYRQDPGLGLRLIYFSYDVKMKEKGDIPEGYSVSREKKERFSLILESASTNQTSMYLCASSSHGTRNEKLFFGSGTQLSVL.

The CDR3 reads CASSYSGLAGVNEQYF. Here the CDR3 DNA reads TGTGCCAGCAGTTACTCCGGACTAGCGGGAGTCAACGAGCAGTACTTC. The chain is built from TRBV6-6 and TRBJ2-7; 13 positions agree with TRBD2. This CDR3 contains 16 residues. The germline CDR1 and CDR2 sequences are MNHNY and SVGAGI (reference sequence). With V trimmed by 0 bases and J by 5 bases, 4 bases remained unmatched.

V is TRBV6-1 and J is TRBJ1-3; D gene uncertain. V was shortened by 5 bases and J by 2 bases, with 10 bases between the two germline ends. The CDR3 runs 14 residues. In germline, CDR1 is MNHNS, CDR2 SASEGT. This chain's CDR3 is CASSRELPGNTIYF. CDR3 nucleotide sequence: TGTGCCAGCAGTCGAGAGTTGCCTGGAAACACCATATATTTT.

CDR3 bases: TGTGCCAGCAGCCCAAATACCGGGACAGGGGCGTCTCAGTATTTT. Its translation: CASSPNTGTGASQYF. The V and J genes are TRBV7-2 and TRBJ2-3; TRBD1 matches 10 bases. CDR1 and CDR2 from the germline V gene are SGHTA and FQGNSA. The V segment lost 5 bases and the J segment 12 bases; nucleotides outside the gene matches: 14. The CDR3 has 15 residues.

The CDR3: CASGRHNEKLFF. CDR3 nucleotides: TGTGCCAGCGGCAGACATAATGAAAAACTGTTTTTT. This sequence joins TRBV6-5 and TRBJ1-4, with unresolved D. From germline, CDR1 is MNHEY and CDR2 SVGAGI. This CDR3 spans 12 amino acids. V lost 8 bases and J lost 4, with 8 bases in between.

DNA for the CDR3: TGTGCCAGCAGCCCAGGGGGAGCCAAAAACATTCAGTACTTC. This sequence encodes CASSPGGAKNIQYF. This chain links TRBV5-8 with TRBJ2-4; TRBD1 aligns across 7 bases. Germline V gene data show CDR1 as SGHTS and CDR2 as YDEGEE. This CDR3 contains 14 residues. Trimming took 4 bases from V and 0 from J; bases not matched to a gene: 1. Using reference TRBV5-8 and TRBJ2-4 for the parts outside the CDR3, the full variable domain is EAGVTQSPTHLIKTRGQQATLRCSPISGHTSVYWYQQALGLGLQFLLWYDEGEERNRGNFPPRFSGRQFPNYSSELNVNALELEDSALYLCASSPGGAKNIQYFGAGTRLSVL.

Here the CDR3 DNA reads TGTGCCAGTAGTATCCCGGGACTAGCGGGGGCAAATGAGCAGTTCTTC. It encodes CASSIPGLAGANEQFF. The gene calls are TRBV19 and TRBJ2-1, with TRBD2 matching over 14 bases. After removal of 3 bases from V and 7 bases from J, the junction contained 5 bases not matched to a gene. This CDR3 region has 16 residues. Germline V CDR1 and CDR2: LNHDA, SQIVND (reference sequence).

This rearrangement joins TRBV6-1 to TRBJ2-7, with D possibly matching TRBD1 (6 bases). Trimming shortened V by 0 bases and J by 5 bases, and 14 bases separated the two germline ends. CDR1 and CDR2 (germline): MNHNS, SASEGT. There are 15 residues in the CDR3. In DNA form, the CDR3 reads TGTGCCAGCAGTGAAGCAGGGGGTGGGACCGACGAGCAGTACTTC. Residues: CASSEAGGGTDEQYF.